This TCR beta chain is drawn from a study of early T cells in non-severe SARS-CoV-2 infection. Study details: Unpaired chains resulted from sequencing bulk RNA of unsorted whole blood.

The CDR3 runs 11 residues. Germline CDR1 and CDR2: SQVTM and ANQGSEA. With 6 bases removed from V and 6 bases from J, the gap between germline ends came to 11 bases. Study-wide points: A preference for anti-spike CD8 responses marked VDJdb matching, which missed private and CD4 specificities.

The library protocol tagged individual cDNA molecules with unique molecular identifiers. MiXCR, run by TCRdb on the 5' RACE reads, gives a single entry per CDR3 protein. The sample lists 65,000 to 95,000 distinct CDR3 sequences, around 15% occurring once. This clonotype was seen a few times. Antigen: not known. This sequence joins TRBV29-1 and TRBJ1-2; possible D gene TRBD1, 6 bases. The TCR comes from an adult who was a healthcare worker with PCR-confirmed SARS-CoV-2 infection or an uninfected control (not recorded which). The material sequenced was whole blood. The CDR3: CSVLGGDGYTF. Written as DNA, the CDR3 is TGCAGCGTCCTAGGGGGAGATGGCTACACCTTC.